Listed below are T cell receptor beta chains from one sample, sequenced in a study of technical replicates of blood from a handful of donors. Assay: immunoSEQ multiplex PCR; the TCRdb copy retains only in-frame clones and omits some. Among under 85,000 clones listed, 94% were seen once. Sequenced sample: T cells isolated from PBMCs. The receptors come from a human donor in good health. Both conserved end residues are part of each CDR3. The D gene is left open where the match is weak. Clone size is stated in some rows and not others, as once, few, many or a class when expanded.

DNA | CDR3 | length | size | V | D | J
TGTGCCAGCAGCTTACAGGGGGTTGTGAACACTGAAGCTTTCTTT | CASSLQGVVNTEAFF | 15 | - | TRBV5-8 | TRBD1 | TRBJ1-1
TGTGCCAGCACCATAACAGGGGATCAGCCCCAGCATTTT | CASTITGDQPQHF | 13 | - | TRBV6-1 | TRBD1 | TRBJ1-5
TGTGCCAGCAGCTTTCCGGGACAGGGAACAGATACGCAGTATTTT | CASSFPGQGTDTQYF | 15 | - | TRBV5-4 | TRBD1 | TRBJ2-3
TGTGCCAGCAGCCAAGCTGGGGCTACTTATGGCTACACCTTC | CASSQAGATYGYTF | 14 | - | TRBV14 | - | TRBJ1-2
TGTGCCAGCAGCTTAACCGCGACAGGGTACGAGCAGTACTTC | CASSLTATGYEQYF | 14 | once | TRBV11-3 | TRBD1 | TRBJ2-7
TGTGCCAGCAGTTTGGGGCGGTATCAGCCCCAGCATTTT | CASSLGRYQPQHF | 13 | - | TRBV27 | - | TRBJ1-5
TGTGCCAGCAGCTTGGGTGTGGGGGGAGTTGTCGTCGCCGGGGAGCTGTTTTTT | CASSLGVGGVVVAGELFF | 18 | - | TRBV7-6 | - | TRBJ2-2
TGTGCCAGCAGCCAAGTAACAAGCGGGAGGGGCGAGCAGTACTTC | CASSQVTSGRGEQYF | 15 | - | TRBV4-2 | TRBD2 | TRBJ2-7
TGCGCCAGCAGCTTCGCAGGGGGCGAAGAAAAACTGTTTTTT | CASSFAGGEEKLFF | 14 | - | TRBV5-1 | TRBD1 | TRBJ1-4
TGTGCCAGCAGCTTAGAGACAGGGGCGTCCTACGAGCAGTACTTC | CASSLETGASYEQYF | 15 | - | TRBV7-6 | TRBD1 | TRBJ2-7
TGTGCCACTTGGCCGGGACAGGGAGGGGAGACCCAGTACTTC | CATWPGQGGETQYF | 14 | - | TRBV11-2 | TRBD1 | TRBJ2-5
TGTGCCAGCAGCTTAGGGGCCCGCTCCTACGAGCAGTACTTC | CASSLGARSYEQYF | 14 | - | TRBV11-3 | - | TRBJ2-7
TGTGCCAGCAGCTTATTCCCTTGGGGGGGGCTGAACACAGATACGCAGTATTTT | CASSLFPWGGLNTDTQYF | 18 | - | TRBV7-9 | - | TRBJ2-3
TGTGCCAGCAGCTTAACCACCGGACAAATCGATGGCTACACCTTC | CASSLTTGQIDGYTF | 15 | once | TRBV7-9 | - | TRBJ1-2
TGTGCCAGCAGCCAGCTCCAGGGGGCAGGAGAGACCCAGTACTTC | CASSQLQGAGETQYF | 15 | - | TRBV4-2 | TRBD1 | TRBJ2-5
TGTGCCAGTAGTAAACAGGAAAAAGAGACCCAGTACTTC | CASSKQEKETQYF | 13 | - | TRBV19 | - | TRBJ2-5
TGTGCCAGCAGCTTAGGGACAGAAAACATTCAGTACTTC | CASSLGTENIQYF | 13 | - | TRBV11-2 | - | TRBJ2-4
TGTGCCAGCAGTGAAGCGGGGGGAGCCCCACACGAGCAGTACTTC | CASSEAGGAPHEQYF | 15 | - | TRBV6-1 | - | TRBJ2-7
TGCGCCAGCAGCTTGGGGCAGGGTGGGGGCTACACCTTC | CASSLGQGGGYTF | 13 | - | TRBV5-1 | - | TRBJ1-2
TGCGCCAGCAGCCGTCGGACAGAATTCGCGAACACCGGGGAGCTGTTTTTT | CASSRRTEFANTGELFF | 17 | - | TRBV5-1 | - | TRBJ2-2
TGTGCCAGCAGCCCATTGGGTATGGGGTTTGAGGGAGTGGACGAGCAGTACTTC | CASSPLGMGFEGVDEQYF | 18 | - | TRBV5-5 | - | TRBJ2-7
TGTGCCAGCAGTCCCTCGCCGGGACTAGCGGGGGAGACCCAGTACTTC | CASSPSPGLAGETQYF | 16 | - | TRBV2 | TRBD2 | TRBJ2-5